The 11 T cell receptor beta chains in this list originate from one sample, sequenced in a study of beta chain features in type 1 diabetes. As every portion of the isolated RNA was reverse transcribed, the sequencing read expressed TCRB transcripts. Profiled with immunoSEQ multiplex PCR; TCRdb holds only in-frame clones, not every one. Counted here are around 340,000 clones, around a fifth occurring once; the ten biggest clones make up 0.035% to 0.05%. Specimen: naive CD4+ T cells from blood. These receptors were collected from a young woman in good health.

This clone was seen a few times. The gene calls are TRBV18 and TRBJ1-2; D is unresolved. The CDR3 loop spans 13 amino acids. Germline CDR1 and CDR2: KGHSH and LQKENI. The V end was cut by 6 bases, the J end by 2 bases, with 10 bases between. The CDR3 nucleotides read TGTGCCAGCTCGCTGGAGTCGAACTATGGCTACACCTTC. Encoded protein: CASSLESNYGYTF. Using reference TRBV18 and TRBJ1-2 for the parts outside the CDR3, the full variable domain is NAGVMQNPRHLVRRRGQEARLRCSPMKGHSHVYWYRQLPEEGLKFMVYLQKENIIDESGMPKERFSAEFPKEGPSILRIQQVVRGDSAAYFCASSLESNYGYTFGSGTRLTVV.

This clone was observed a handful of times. CDR3 nucleotide sequence: TGTGCCAGTAGTGCACTTAGCGGGGCCCGCACAGATACGCAGTATTTT. It is translated as CASSALSGARTDTQYF. This chain links TRBV19 with TRBJ2-3; 8 positions agree with TRBD2. CDR3 length: 16 amino acids. The ends lost 5 bases at V and 1 base at J; junction bases unmatched: 8. The germline V gene has CDR1 LNHDA and CDR2 SQIVND (reference sequence).

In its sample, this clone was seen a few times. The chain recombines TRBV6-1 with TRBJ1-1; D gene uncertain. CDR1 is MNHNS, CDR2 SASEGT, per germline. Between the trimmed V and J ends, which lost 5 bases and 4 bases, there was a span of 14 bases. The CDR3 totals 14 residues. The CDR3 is CASSLPSRSTEAFF. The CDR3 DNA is TGTGCCAGCAGTCTCCCTAGCAGGAGCACTGAAGCTTTCTTT.

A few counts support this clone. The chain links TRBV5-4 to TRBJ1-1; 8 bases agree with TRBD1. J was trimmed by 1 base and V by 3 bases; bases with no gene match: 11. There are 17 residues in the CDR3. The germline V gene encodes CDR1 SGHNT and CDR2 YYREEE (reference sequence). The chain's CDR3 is CASSSGQGPARNTEAFF. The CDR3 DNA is TGTGCCAGCAGCTCCGGACAGGGCCCCGCCAGGAACACTGAAGCTTTCTTT.

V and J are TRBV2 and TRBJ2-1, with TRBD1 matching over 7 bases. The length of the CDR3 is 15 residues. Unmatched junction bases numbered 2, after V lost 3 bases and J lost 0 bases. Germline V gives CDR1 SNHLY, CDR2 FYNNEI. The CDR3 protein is CASSDWDSSYNEQFF. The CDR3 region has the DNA TGTGCCAGCAGTGATTGGGACAGCTCCTACAATGAGCAGTTCTTC.

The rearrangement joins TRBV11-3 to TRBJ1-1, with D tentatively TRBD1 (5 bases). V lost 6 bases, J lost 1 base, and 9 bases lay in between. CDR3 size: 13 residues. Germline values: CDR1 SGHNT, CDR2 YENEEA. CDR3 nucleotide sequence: TGTGCCAGCAGGGCTACAGGGAACACTGAAGCTTTCTTT. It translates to CASRATGNTEAFF.

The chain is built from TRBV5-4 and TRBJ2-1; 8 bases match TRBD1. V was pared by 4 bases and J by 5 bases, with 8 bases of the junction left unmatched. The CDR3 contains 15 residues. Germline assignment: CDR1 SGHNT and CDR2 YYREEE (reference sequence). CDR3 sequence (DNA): TGTGCCAGCAGCACATGGACAGGGATCAACAATGAGCAGTTCTTC. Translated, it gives CASSTWTGINNEQFF.

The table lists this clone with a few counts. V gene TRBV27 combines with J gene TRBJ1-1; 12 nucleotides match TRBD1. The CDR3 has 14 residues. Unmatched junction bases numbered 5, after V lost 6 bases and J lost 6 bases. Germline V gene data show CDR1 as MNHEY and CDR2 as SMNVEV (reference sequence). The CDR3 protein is CASRIRDRGPEAFF. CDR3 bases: TGTGCCAGCAGGATCCGGGACAGGGGGCCTGAAGCTTTCTTT.

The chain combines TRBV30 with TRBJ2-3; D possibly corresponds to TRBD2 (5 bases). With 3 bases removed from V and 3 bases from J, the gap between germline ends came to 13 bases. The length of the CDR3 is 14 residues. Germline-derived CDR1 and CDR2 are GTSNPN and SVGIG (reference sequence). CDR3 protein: CAWRDPGETDTQYF. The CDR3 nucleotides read TGTGCCTGGAGGGACCCCGGGGAGACAGATACGCAGTATTTT. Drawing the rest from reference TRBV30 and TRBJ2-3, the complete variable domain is SQTIHQWPATLVQPVGSPLSLECTVEGTSNPNLYWYRQAAGRGLQLLFYSVGIGQISSEVPQNLSASRPQDRQFILSSKKLLLSDSGFYLCAWRDPGETDTQYFGPGTRLTVL.

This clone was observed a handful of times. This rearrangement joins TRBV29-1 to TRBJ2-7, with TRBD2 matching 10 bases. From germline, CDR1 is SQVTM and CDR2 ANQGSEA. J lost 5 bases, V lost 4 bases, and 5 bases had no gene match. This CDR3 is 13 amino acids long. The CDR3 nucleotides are TGCAGCGTTGTACTAGCGGGATATAACGAGCAGTACTTC. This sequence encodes CSVVLAGYNEQYF.

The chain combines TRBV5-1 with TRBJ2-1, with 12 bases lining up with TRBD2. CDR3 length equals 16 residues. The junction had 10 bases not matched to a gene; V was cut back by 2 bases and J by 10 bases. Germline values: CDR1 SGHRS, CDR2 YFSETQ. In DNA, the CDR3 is TGCGCCAGCAGCTTCTCAGCTAGCGGGAGGGCCGGGGAGCAGTTCTTC. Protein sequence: CASSFSASGRAGEQFF.